This TCR beta chain was sequenced in a study of cytomegalovirus exposure and HLA in healthy donors. Whole-study results and caveats: Investigators reported 150 to 200 TCR beta chains as tied to cytomegalovirus.

The PCR contained 60 Vbeta and 13 Jbeta primers. Clones were read by immunoSEQ multiplex PCR, and TCRdb kept only the in-frame ones, dropping some. This sample yields nearly 200,000 clones, of which about three quarters are seen a single time; approximately 2.1% belongs to the top ten. The J segment lost 3 bases and the V segment lost 7 bases, leaving 9 bases of the junction unmatched. The CDR3 is 15 residues long. Germline-derived CDR1 and CDR2 are MNHNY and SVGAGI (reference sequence). To note about this clone: What it binds is not known.

Healthy people donating bone marrow made up the donors. Specimen: PBMCs. This rearrangement joins TRBV6-6 to TRBJ1-3; TRBD1 agrees at 7 bases. The source is a woman between 25 and 40 years old in good health and CMV-seropositive. Here the CDR3 DNA reads TGTGCCAGCACCCGGACAGGAACTAATGGAAACACCATATATTTT. Translation gives CASTRTGTNGNTIYF.